This TCR beta chain emerged from a study of CD8 T cells in Susac syndrome. The length of the CDR3 is 12 residues. Looked up from germline, CDR1 is SQVTM and CDR2 is ANQGSEA. V was trimmed by 6 bases and J by 4 bases, leaving 13 bases between them. When the RNA was reverse transcribed, random hexamers were used with an input of about 0.5 to 1 ug. One entry per CDR3 protein, called by TCRdb with MiXCR from the immunoSEQ multiplex PCR reads. Of roughly 300,000 distinct CDR3 sequences listed, approximately 84% are singletons. Through negative isolation, CD4+ and CD8+ T cells were obtained, while TEMRA cells were enriched using FACS. Notes on the study in general: Acknowledgment was made by the study that its TCR sequencing and HLA analysis involved a relatively small number of individuals.

About this clonotype itself: Its antigen is undetermined.

The chain has TRBV29-1 and TRBJ2-7; D is unclear. Sample: CD8+ T cells from PBMCs. This sequence was found in a human donor with multiple sclerosis. The CDR3 protein is CSVSTGKYEQYF. The CDR3 DNA is TGCAGCGTGTCAACTGGGAAATACGAGCAGTACTTC.